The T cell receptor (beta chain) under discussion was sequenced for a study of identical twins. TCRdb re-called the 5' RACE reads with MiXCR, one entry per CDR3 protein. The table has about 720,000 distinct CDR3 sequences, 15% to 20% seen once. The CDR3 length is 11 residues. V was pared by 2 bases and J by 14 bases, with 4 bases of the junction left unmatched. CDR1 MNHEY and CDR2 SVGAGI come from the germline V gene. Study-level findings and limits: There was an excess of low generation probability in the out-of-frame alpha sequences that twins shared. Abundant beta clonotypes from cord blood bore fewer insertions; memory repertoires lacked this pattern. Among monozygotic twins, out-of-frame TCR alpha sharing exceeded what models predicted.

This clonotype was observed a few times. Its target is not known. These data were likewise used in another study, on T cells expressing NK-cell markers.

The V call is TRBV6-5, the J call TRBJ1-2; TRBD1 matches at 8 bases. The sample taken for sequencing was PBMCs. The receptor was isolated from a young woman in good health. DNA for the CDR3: TGTGCCAGCAGTTACGGTCAGGGGGCTACCTTC. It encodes CASSYGQGATF.